Sequencing of this T cell receptor (beta chain) was carried out in a study of blood T cell repertoires in COVID-19. In the original workflow: Reference gene primer amplification yielded estimated nucleated cell counts. Clones were sequenced by immunoSEQ multiplex PCR, and TCRdb holds only the in-frame ones, with some missing. That table gives V, J and clone size, and the DNA gave D and trimming. The repertoire holds about 110,000 clones, with about 87% as singletons. Material: peripheral blood. The TCR comes from a human donor in a cohort sampled during active COVID-19.

CDR3 protein: CAIKGVGSPLHF. The DNA of the CDR3 is TGTGCCATAAAAGGGGTCGGTTCACCCCTCCACTTT. The chain joins TRBV28 to TRBJ1-6; perhaps TRBD1 as D (5 bases). In germline, CDR1 is MDHEN, CDR2 SYDVKM. The CDR3 sequence is 12 residues long. Between the trimmed V and J ends, which lost 10 bases and 9 bases, there was a span of 13 bases.